This TCR beta chain was identified during a study of OX40 agonist ivuxolimab in advanced cancers. Study at large: Three patients responded partially, comprising one with hepatocellular carcinoma and two with cutaneous melanoma. General study points: The CD4+ and CD8+ T cells in the blood had expanded clonally by week 6 at 0.1 to 3.0 mg/kg. Antigen targets of the expanded peripheral T cells went undetermined.

The assay was immunoSEQ multiplex PCR, and TCRdb's table has in-frame clones only and misses some. The sample has some 22,000 clones, approximately 87% seen once. Notes on this clone: The antigen remains unidentified.

The V and J ends lost 6 bases and 2 bases respectively, with 17 bases between them. The germline V gene has CDR1 MNHEY and CDR2 SMNVEV (reference sequence). The CDR3 has 15 residues. J is TRBJ2-7 and V is TRBV27, with D possibly TRBD2 on 7 matching bases. The material sequenced was CD4+ or CD8+ T cells sorted from blood, taken in a trial of the OX40 agonist ivuxolimab. The TCR comes from an adult with an advanced solid tumor such as melanoma, head and neck, liver or kidney cancer. The CDR3 sequence: CASSLGGAGPYEQYF. The DNA for the CDR3 is TGTGCCAGCAGCCTAGGGGGGGCAGGTCCCTACGAGCAGTACTTC.